What follows is one T cell receptor (beta chain) and its context. Its antigen is as yet unknown. The data originate from a study of cytomegalovirus exposure and HLA in healthy donors. Study-level background: Ancestry clustering placed 81% of 300 to 400 genotyped donors in the Caucasian-associated cluster. Study results and limitations: Within the data, a cluster of highly shared sequence variants was likely a sequencing artifact. Later analysis showed most CMV-associated TCR beta chains appearing HLA-restricted. The authors confirmed in vitro that a few CMV-associated chains were specific for CMV antigens.

Germline CDR1 and CDR2: SNHLY and FYNNEI. The CDR3 covers 13 residues. Germline trimming cut 6 bases from V and 4 bases from J; bases unmatched to any gene: 1. Researchers ran the PCR with 60 Vbeta and 13 Jbeta primers. Generated by immunoSEQ multiplex PCR, the TCRdb table keeps only in-frame clones and is missing some. The data contain some 190,000 clones, around three quarters of them singletons. This TCR was sampled from a woman younger than 45 in good health and CMV-seropositive. This chain connects TRBV2 to TRBJ2-4, with 9 nucleotides matching TRBD1. The sequenced sample was PBMCs. CDR3 sequence reads: CASRGTGKNIQYF. The CDR3, as DNA: TGTGCCAGCAGGGGGACAGGGAAAAACATTCAGTACTTC.